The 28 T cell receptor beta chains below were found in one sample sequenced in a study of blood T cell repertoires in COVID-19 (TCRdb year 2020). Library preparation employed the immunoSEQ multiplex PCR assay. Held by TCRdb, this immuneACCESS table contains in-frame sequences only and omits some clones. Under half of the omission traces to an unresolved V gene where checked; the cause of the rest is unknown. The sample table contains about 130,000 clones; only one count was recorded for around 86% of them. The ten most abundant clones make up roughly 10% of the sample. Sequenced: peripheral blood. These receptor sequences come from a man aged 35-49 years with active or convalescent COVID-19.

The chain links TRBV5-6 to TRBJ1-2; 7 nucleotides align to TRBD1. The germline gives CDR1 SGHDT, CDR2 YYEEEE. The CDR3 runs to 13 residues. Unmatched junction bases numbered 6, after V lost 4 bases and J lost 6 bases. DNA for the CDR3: TGTGCCAGCAGCGACAGGGTTTTGGATGGCTACACCTTC. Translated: CASSDRVLDGYTF.

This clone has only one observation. CDR3 nucleotide sequence: TGTGCCAGCAGCCGAACAAAATTCGCAGGCTACACCTTC. Its protein product is CASSRTKFAGYTF. The chain employs TRBV3-1 (or the pseudogene TRBV3-2) and TRBJ1-2; D is uncertain. Trimming removed 4 bases from V and 8 bases from J, with 14 bases in between. The CDR3 spans 13 residues. The germline CDR1 and CDR2 sequences are LGHDT and YNNKEL (reference sequence).

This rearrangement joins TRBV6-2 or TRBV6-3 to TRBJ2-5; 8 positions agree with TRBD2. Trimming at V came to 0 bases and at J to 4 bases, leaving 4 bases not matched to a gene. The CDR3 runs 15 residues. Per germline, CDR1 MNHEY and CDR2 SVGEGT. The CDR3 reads CASSYSSGAGETQYF. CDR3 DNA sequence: TGTGCCAGCAGTTACTCTAGCGGGGCAGGAGAGACCCAGTACTTC.

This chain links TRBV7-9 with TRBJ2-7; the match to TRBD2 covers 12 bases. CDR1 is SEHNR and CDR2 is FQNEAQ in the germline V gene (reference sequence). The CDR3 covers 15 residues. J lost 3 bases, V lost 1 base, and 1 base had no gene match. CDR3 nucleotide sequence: TGTGCCAGCAGCTTAGGGACTAGCGGGATCTACGAGCAGTACTTC. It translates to CASSLGTSGIYEQYF.

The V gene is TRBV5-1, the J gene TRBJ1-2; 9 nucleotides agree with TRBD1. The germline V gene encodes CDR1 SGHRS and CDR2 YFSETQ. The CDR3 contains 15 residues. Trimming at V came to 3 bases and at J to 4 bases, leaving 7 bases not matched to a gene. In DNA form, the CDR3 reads TGCGCCAGCAGCTCTGGCGGGACAGGGACCTATGGCTACACCTTC. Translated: CASSSGGTGTYGYTF. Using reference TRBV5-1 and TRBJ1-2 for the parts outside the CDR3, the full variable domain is KAGVTQTPRYLIKTRGQQVTLSCSPISGHRSVSWYQQTPGQGLQFLFEYFSETQRNKGNFPGRFSGRQFSNSRSEMNVSTLELGDSALYLCASSSGGTGTYGYTFGSGTRLTVV.

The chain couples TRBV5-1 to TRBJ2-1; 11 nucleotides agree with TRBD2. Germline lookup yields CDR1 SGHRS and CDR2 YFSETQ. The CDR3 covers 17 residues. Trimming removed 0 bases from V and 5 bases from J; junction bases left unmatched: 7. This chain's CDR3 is CASSLGGTSGANNEQFF. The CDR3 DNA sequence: TGCGCCAGCAGCTTGGGCGGGACTAGCGGTGCGAACAATGAGCAGTTCTTC.

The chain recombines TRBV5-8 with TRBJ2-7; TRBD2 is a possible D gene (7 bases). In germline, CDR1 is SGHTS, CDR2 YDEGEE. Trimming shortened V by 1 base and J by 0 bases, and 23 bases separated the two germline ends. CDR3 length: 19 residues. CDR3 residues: CASSLTRTAGRGDSYEQYF. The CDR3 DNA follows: TGTGCCAGCAGCTTGACCCGGACAGCGGGGCGGGGTGACTCCTACGAGCAGTACTTC.

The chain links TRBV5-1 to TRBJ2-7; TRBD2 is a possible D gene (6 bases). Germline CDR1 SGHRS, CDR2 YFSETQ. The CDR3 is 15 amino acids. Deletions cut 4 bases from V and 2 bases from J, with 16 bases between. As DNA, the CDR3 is TGCGCCAGCAGCCTACGGGGGTCCCAGGCCTACGAGCAGTACTTC. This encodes CASSLRGSQAYEQYF.

CDR3 bases: TGTGCCAGCAGCTTACGAGGCTCGGTCCTACCTGAAGCTTTCTTT. Translated: CASSLRGSVLPEAFF. V usage is TRBV11-2 and J usage is TRBJ1-1; D not certain. Looked up from germline, CDR1 is SGHAT and CDR2 is FQNNGV. This CDR3 contains 15 residues. V lost 2 bases and J lost 6, with 16 bases in between.

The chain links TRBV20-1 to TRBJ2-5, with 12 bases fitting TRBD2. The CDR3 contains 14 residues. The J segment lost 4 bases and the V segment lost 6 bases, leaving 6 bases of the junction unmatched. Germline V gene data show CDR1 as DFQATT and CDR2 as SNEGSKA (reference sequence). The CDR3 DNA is TGCAGTGCCAGTAGGACTAGCGGGGTAGAGACCCAGTACTTC. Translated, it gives CSASRTSGVETQYF.

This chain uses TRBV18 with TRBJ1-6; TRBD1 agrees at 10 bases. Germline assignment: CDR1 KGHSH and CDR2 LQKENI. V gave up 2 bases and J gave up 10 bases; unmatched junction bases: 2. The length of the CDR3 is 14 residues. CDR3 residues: CASSPGTGVSPLHF. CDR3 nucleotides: TGTGCCAGCTCACCAGGGACAGGGGTCTCACCCCTCCACTTT.

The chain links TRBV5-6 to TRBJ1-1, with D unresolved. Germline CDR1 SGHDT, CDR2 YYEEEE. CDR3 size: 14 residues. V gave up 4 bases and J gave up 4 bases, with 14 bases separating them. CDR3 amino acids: CASSLGGRGTEAFF. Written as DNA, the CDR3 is TGTGCCAGCAGCCTGGGAGGACGGGGCACTGAAGCTTTCTTT.

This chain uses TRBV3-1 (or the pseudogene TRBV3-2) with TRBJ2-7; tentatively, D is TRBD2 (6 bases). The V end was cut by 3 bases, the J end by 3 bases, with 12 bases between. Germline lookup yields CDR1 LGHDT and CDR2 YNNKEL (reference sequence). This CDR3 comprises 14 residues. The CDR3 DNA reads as TGTGCCAGCAGCCAGGCGGGGAGAGACTACGAGCAGTACTTC. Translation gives CASSQAGRDYEQYF.

Here the CDR3 reads CASLGTEETQYF. The CDR3 DNA follows: TGCGCCAGCTTAGGAACAGAAGAGACCCAGTACTTC. The gene calls are TRBV10-2 and TRBJ2-5, with D unclear. The V gene's germline CDR1 is WSHSY and CDR2 SAAADI. V was clipped by 8 bases and J by 3 bases, with 10 bases between them. The CDR3 extends over 12 amino acids.

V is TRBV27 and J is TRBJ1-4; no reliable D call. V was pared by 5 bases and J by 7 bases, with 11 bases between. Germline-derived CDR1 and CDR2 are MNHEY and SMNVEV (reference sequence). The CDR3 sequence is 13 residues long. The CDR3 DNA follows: TGTGCCAGCAGTGTGAGACGGGGTGAAAAACTGTTTTTT. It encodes CASSVRRGEKLFF.

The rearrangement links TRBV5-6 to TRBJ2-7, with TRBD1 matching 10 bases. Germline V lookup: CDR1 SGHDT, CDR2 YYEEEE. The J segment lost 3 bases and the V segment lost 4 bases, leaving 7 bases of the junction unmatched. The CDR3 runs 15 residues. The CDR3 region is CASSPGTGVIYEQYF. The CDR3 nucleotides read TGTGCCAGCAGCCCCGGGACAGGGGTAATCTACGAGCAGTACTTC.

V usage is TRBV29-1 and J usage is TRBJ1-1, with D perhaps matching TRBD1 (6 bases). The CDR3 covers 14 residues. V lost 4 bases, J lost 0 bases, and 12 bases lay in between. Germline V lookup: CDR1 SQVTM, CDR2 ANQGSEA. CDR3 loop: CSVVGQIMNTEAFF. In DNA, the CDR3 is TGCAGCGTTGTCGGACAGATCATGAACACTGAAGCTTTCTTT.

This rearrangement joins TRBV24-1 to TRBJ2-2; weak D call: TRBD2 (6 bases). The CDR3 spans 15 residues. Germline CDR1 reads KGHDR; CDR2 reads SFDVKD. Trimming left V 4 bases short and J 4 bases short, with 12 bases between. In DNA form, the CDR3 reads TGTGCCACCAGTGACCCCTCCGGGGGCACCGGGGAGCTGTTTTTT. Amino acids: CATSDPSGGTGELFF.

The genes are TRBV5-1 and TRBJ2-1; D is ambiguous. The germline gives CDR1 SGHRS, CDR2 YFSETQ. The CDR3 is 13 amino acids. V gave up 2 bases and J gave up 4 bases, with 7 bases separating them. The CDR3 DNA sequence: TGCGCCAGCAGCTTTGACAAGTACAATGAGCAGTTCTTC. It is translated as CASSFDKYNEQFF.

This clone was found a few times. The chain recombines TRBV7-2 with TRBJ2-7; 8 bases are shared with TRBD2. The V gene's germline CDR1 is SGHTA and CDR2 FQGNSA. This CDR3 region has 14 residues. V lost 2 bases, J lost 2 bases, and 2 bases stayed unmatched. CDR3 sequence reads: CASSLLAGTYEQYF. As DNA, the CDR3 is TGTGCCAGCAGCTTACTAGCGGGCACCTACGAGCAGTACTTC.

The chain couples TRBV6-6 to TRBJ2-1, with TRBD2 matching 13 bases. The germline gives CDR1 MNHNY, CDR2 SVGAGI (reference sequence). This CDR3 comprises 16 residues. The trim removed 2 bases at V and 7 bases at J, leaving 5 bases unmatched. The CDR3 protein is CASSYTSGGARNEQFF. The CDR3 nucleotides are TGTGCCAGCAGTTACACTAGCGGGGGGGCGAGAAATGAGCAGTTCTTC.

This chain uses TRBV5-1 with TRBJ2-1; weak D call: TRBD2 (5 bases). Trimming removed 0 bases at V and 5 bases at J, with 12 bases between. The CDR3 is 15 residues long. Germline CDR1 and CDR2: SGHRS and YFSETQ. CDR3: CASSLGTPGNNEQFF. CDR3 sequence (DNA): TGCGCCAGCAGCTTGGGTACCCCCGGGAACAATGAGCAGTTCTTC.

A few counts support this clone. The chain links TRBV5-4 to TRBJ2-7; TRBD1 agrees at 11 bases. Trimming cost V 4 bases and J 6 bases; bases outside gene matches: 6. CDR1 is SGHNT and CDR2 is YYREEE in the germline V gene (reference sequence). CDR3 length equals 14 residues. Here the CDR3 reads CASSTDRGPVEQYF. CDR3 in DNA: TGTGCCAGCAGCACGGACAGGGGGCCGGTCGAGCAGTACTTC.

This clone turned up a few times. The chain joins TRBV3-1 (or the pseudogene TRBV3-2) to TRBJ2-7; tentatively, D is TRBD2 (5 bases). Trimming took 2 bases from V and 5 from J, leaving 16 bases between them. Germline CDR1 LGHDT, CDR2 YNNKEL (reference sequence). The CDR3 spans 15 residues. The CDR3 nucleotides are TGTGCCAGCAGCCAATCAATCGAGGGTCCCCACGAGCAGTACTTC. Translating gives CASSQSIEGPHEQYF.

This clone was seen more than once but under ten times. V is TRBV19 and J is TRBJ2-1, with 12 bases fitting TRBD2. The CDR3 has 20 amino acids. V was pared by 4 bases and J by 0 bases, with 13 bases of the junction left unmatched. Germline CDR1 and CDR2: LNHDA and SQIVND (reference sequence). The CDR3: CASSTPQLAGGGSSYNEQFF. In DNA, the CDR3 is TGTGCCAGTAGTACCCCACAACTAGCGGGGGGCGGTTCCTCCTACAATGAGCAGTTCTTC.

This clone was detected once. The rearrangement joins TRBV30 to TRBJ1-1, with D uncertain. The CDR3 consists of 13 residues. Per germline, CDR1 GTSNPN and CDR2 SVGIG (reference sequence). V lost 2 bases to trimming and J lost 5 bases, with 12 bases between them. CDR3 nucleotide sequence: TGTGCCTGGAGTTGGGCCCTCAGGACTGAAGCTTTCTTT. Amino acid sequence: CAWSWALRTEAFF.

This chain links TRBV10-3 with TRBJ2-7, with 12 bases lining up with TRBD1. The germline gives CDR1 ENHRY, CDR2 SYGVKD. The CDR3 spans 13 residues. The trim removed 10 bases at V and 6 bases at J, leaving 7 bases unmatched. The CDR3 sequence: CASAGTGGVEQYF. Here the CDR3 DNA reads TGTGCCAGCGCCGGGACAGGGGGCGTCGAGCAGTACTTC.

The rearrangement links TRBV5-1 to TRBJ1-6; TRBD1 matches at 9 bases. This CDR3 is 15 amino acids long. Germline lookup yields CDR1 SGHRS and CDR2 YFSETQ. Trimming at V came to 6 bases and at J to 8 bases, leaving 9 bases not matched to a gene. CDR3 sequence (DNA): TGCGCCAGCACCCTGGGGGGACAGGGTGATTCACCCCTCCACTTT. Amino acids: CASTLGGQGDSPLHF.